Included here is one TCR beta chain sequence, with context. Assay used: immunoSEQ multiplex PCR; TCRdb lists only in-frame clones, some missing. The sample records approximately 120,000 clones, around 90% being singletons. The sample originates from a study of OX40 agonist ivuxolimab in advanced cancers. Study in general: Of the patients, three showed partial responses, one with hepatocellular carcinoma and two with cutaneous melanoma.

This sample comprised CD4+ or CD8+ T cells sorted from blood, obtained in a trial of the OX40 agonist ivuxolimab. This clonotype was obtained from an adult with an advanced solid tumor such as melanoma, head and neck, liver or kidney cancer.

CDR3 amino acids: CASSLMLQGRTDTQYF. CDR3 nucleotides: TGTGCCAGCAGTTTAATGCTCCAGGGACGGACAGATACGCAGTATTTT. The chain is built from TRBV28 and TRBJ2-3; D tentatively fits TRBD1 or TRBD2 (5 bases each). Looked up from germline, CDR1 is MDHEN and CDR2 is SYDVKM. This CDR3 spans 16 amino acids. V lost 2 bases and J lost 3, with 15 bases in between.